Reported below is one T cell receptor beta chain. Its antigen has not been determined. Base qualities are not provided; no much larger clone lies one nucleotide away. The V and J ends are trimmed by 6 bases and 0 bases, leaving 10 bases between them. The CDR3, cysteine through phenylalanine, is 14 amino acids long. Here the CDR3 DNA is all that survives: 42 bases in frame from base 1. Per the germline V gene, MNHEY is the CDR1 and SVGAGI is the CDR2. TCRbeta CDR3 regions were amplified from genomic DNA using the immunoSEQ Assay, a bias-controlled multiplex PCR. On the authors' methods: The number of nucleated cells in each sample was estimated by amplification of reference gene primers within the assay. Sequence reads were collapsed and filtered to measure the absolute abundance of every unique TCRbeta CDR3 rearrangement. Productive Simpson clonality was computed per sample as the square root of Simpson's diversity index over productive rearrangements. In TCRdb, the immuneACCESS table is reduced to in-frame sequences with V and J assigned. These tables do not hold every clone; where another copy was compared, an unresolved V gene accounts for under half, and the others remain unexplained. Clone size and V and J calls were adopted from that table, with D and trimming inferred from the DNA. The sample contains around 32,000 clones, 65% to 90% of them found a single time. About 6% of the sample rests with the top ten.

The data stem from a study of blood T cell repertoires in COVID-19 (dated by TCRdb to the early 2020s). Regarding the research as a whole: Collaborator samples came from the United States, Italy and Spain and covered acute and convalescent phases of COVID-19. The prospective study material was composed of cDNA or gDNA derived from T cells, B-cell-depleted T cells, or PBMCs. Deeply sampled blood TCRbeta repertoires from subjects exposed to, actively infected with, or recovered from COVID-19 were included in the dataset. A freely available public database, intended as a resource for researchers studying the immune response to SARS-CoV-2, is where the repertoires were released. The samples were drawn from the first 160 participants of the ongoing ImmuneRACE study and from more than 1,000 subjects provided by 6 global collaborators. Nearly every sample came with metadata listing a de-identified subject ID, COVID-19 status, age in years and sex. Where available, HLA class I and class II types were obtained from metadata supplied by the sample provider rather than from assay-based typing.

Each collaborating institution followed its own protocols to collect whole blood in K2EDTA tubes. For TCRbeta analysis, collaborator samples were shipped as frozen whole blood, as isolated PBMCs, or as DNA extracted from either sample type. Broad study findings and their caveats: The amount of clinical and demographic metadata varied by source and participant and was provided uncurated.

Here the chain combines TRBV6-5 and TRBJ2-3; perhaps TRBD2 is the D gene, with 6 bases matching. The sequence came from a woman of 80 years or more with active or convalescent COVID-19. The sample comprised peripheral blood. The encoded CDR3 is CASRRDPSTDTQYF. The DNA reads as follows: TGTGCCAGCAGGCGGGACCCGAGCACAGATACGCAGTATTTT.